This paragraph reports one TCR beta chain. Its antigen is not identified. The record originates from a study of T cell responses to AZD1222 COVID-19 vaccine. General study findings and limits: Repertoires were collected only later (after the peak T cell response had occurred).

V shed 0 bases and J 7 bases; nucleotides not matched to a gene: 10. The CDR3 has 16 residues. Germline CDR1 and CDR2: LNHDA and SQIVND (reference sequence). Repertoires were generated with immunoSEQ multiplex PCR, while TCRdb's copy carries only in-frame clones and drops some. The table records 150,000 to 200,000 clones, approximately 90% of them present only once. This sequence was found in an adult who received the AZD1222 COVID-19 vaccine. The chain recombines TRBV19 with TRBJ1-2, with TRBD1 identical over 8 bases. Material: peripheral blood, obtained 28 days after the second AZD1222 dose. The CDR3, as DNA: TGTGCCAGTAGTATAGATCGCAGGGGGCTAGGACTTGGCTACACCTTC. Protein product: CASSIDRRGLGLGYTF.